This TCR beta chain was captured by sequencing in a study of T-cell memory formation after mild COVID-19. This clonotype was picked up a small number of times. Its specificity is unknown. CDR3 length equals 17 residues. CDR1 and CDR2 from the germline V gene are MNHEY and SVGAGI. V was clipped by 0 bases and J by 2 bases, with 14 bases between them. Study conclusions and caveats: Later expanders leaned CD4+, whereas clones that contracted between day 15 and 85 were balanced CD4/CD8. Some clones that responded were present in memory (sampled pre-infection), which suggests cross-reactive memory joined.

TCRdb re-called the 5' RACE reads through MiXCR, storing one row per CDR3 protein. Among a few hundred thousand distinct CDR3 sequences listed, over 15% were seen once. The sample was PBMCs or a T cell subset sorted from them (not recorded which). This sequence was found in a man aged 18 to 35 who had mild COVID-19 (a few samples of this study predate the infection). Cell type and time point are not known. The gene calls are TRBV6-5 and TRBJ1-5; TRBD1 might be the D (5 bases). The CDR3 region has the DNA TGTGCCAGCAGTTACTCGGGGCCACCCGTCGGCAATCAGCCCCAGCATTTT. This gives the protein CASSYSGPPVGNQPQHF.